Detailed here is one T cell receptor (beta chain). Using immunoSEQ multiplex PCR, the repertoire was profiled, and TCRdb retains in-frame clones only, with some absent. The repertoire includes about 44,000 clones, 85% to 90% of them detected once, and under 0.65% sits in the top ten. This entry belongs to a study of T cell changes during pregnancy in multiple sclerosis. This TCR came from a female donor with multiple sclerosis, enrolled in a pregnancy study. The sample here was CD4+ T cells from peripheral blood mononuclear cells, taken in the first trimester of pregnancy.

The DNA of the CDR3 is TGCGCCAGCAGCCCCGGACAGATGAACACTGAAGCTTTCTTT. Amino acid sequence: CASSPGQMNTEAFF. This chain connects TRBV5-1 to TRBJ1-1; TRBD1 might be the D (6 bases). CDR1 is SGHRS, CDR2 YFSETQ, per germline. Trimming stripped 4 bases from V and 0 bases from J, with 10 bases between. The CDR3 runs to 14 residues. Full variable domain (outside the CDR3, taken from reference TRBV5-1 and TRBJ1-1): KAGVTQTPRYLIKTRGQQVTLSCSPISGHRSVSWYQQTPGQGLQFLFEYFSETQRNKGNFPGRFSGRQFSNSRSEMNVSTLELGDSALYLCASSPGQMNTEAFFGQGTRLTVV.